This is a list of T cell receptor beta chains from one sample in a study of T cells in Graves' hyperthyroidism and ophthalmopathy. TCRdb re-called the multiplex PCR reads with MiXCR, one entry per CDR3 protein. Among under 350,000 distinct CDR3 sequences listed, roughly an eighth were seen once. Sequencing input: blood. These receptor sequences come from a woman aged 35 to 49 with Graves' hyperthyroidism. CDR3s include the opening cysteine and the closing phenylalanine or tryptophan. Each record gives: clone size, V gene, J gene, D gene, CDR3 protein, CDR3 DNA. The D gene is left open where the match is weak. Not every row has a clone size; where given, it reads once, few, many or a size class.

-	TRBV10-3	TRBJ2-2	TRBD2	CAISDQAGVNTGELFF	TGTGCCATCAGTGACCAAGCGGGAGTTAACACCGGGGAGCTGTTTTTT
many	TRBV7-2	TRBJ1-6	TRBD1	CASSERTGGGSPLHF	TGTGCCAGCAGCGAGCGGACAGGGGGCGGTTCACCCCTCCACTTT
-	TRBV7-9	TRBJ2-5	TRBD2	CASSPGVASGLQETQYF	TGTGCCAGCAGCCCAGGGGTGGCTAGCGGGTTGCAAGAGACCCAGTACTTC
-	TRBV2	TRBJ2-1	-	CASSEEGLAYNEQFF	TGTGCCAGCAGTGAAGAGGGATTGGCCTACAATGAGCAGTTCTTC
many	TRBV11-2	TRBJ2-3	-	CASSLDPAADTQYF	TGTGCCAGCAGCTTAGATCCTGCCGCAGATACGCAGTATTTT
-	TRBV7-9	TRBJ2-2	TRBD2	CASSSGTSPGELFF	TGTGCCAGCAGCTCTGGGACTAGCCCCGGGGAGCTGTTTTTT
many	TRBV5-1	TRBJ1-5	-	CASSLVGGGQPQHF	TGCGCCAGCAGCTTGGTGGGGGGCGGGCAGCCCCAGCATTTT
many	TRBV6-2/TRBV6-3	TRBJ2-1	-	CASTLTTQQEQFF	TGTGCCAGCACTTTGACCACTCAGCAGGAGCAGTTCTTC
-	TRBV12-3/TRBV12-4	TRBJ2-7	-	CASSDLYEQYF	TGTGCCAGCAGTGACCTGTACGAGCAGTACTTC
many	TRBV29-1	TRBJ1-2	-	CSVDPQVEGYTF	TGCAGCGTCGACCCTCAGGTGGAGGGCTACACCTTC
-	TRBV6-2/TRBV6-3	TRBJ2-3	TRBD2	CASSRGLAGGSATDTQYF	TGTGCCAGCAGCAGAGGACTAGCGGGAGGGTCCGCCACAGATACGCAGTATTTT
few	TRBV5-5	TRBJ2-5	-	CASSYRGVQETQYF	TGTGCCAGCAGCTACAGAGGGGTTCAAGAGACCCAGTACTTC
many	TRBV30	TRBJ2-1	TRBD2	CAWGAGVGNEQFF	TGTGCCTGGGGAGCGGGAGTGGGAAATGAGCAGTTCTTC
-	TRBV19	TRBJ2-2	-	CASSIINDGELFF	TGTGCCAGTAGTATAATTAATGACGGGGAGCTGTTTTTT
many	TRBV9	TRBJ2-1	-	CASSAKTSYGFYNEQFF	TGTGCCAGCAGCGCCAAGACTAGTTACGGATTCTACAATGAGCAGTTCTTC
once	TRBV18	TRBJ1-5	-	CASSLKEGLNQPQHF	TGTGCCAGCTCACTAAAGGAGGGGCTGAATCAGCCCCAGCATTTT
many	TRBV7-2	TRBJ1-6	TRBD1	CASNLPVGTGGSPLHF	TGTGCCAGCAACCTCCCCGTAGGGACAGGGGGCTCACCCCTCCACTTT
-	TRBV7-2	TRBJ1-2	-	CASNSYREVGYTF	TGTGCCAGCAACTCCTACAGGGAAGTTGGCTACACCTTC
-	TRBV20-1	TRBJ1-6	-	CSAGTGQINSPLHF	TGCAGTGCTGGGACGGGACAAATTAATTCACCCCTCCACTTT
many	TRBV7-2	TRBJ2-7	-	CASSPWGRAPSYEQYF	TGTGCCAGCAGCCCCTGGGGAAGGGCCCCTTCCTACGAGCAGTACTTC
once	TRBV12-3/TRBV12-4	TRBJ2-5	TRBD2	CASSKPSSGRAVTQYF	TGTGCCAGCAGTAAGCCCTCTAGCGGGAGGGCAGTGACCCAGTACTTC
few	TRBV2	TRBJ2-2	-	CASSPGTYATGELFF	TGTGCCAGCAGTCCAGGGACTTATGCAACCGGGGAGCTGTTTTTT
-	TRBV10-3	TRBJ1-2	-	CAISAAGEWAGYTF	TGTGCCATCAGCGCAGCCGGGGAGTGGGCTGGCTACACCTTC
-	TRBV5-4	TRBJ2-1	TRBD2	CASSLRLAVSYNEQFF	TGTGCCAGCAGCCTGAGACTAGCGGTCTCCTACAATGAGCAGTTCTTC
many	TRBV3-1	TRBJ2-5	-	CASSGTGTTGETQYF	TGTGCCAGCAGCGGTACCGGGACTACAGGGGAGACCCAGTACTTC
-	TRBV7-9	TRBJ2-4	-	CASSKGAGTKNIQYF	TGTGCCAGCAGCAAGGGGGCGGGGACCAAAAACATTCAGTACTTC
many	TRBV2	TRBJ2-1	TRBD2	CASSGAGLAANEQFF	TGTGCCAGCAGTGGGGCGGGACTAGCGGCTAATGAGCAGTTCTTC
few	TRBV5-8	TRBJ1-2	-	CASSLGGTENYGYTF	TGTGCCAGCAGCTTGGGTGGGACTGAGAACTATGGCTACACCTTC
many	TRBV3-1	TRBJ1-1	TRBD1	CASSPQGVNTEAFF	TGTGCCAGCAGCCCACAGGGGGTCAACACTGAAGCTTTCTTT
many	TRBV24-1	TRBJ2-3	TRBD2	CATSDSGTSLADTQYF	TGTGCCACCAGTGATTCCGGGACTAGCTTGGCAGATACGCAGTATTTT
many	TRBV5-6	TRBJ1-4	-	CASSPGPAREKLFF	TGTGCCAGCAGCCCTGGACCGGCCAGGGAAAAACTGTTTTTT
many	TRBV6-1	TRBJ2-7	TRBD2	CASTLAGGAEQYF	TGTGCCAGCACGCTAGCGGGAGGAGCCGAGCAGTACTTC
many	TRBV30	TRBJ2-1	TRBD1	CAWGTGTVQFF	TGTGCCTGGGGGACCGGGACAGTTCAGTTCTTC
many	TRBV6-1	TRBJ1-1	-	CASIGTLNTEAFF	TGTGCCAGCATCGGGACACTGAACACTGAAGCTTTCTTT
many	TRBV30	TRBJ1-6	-	CAWSAAGYNSPLHF	TGTGCCTGGAGTGCTGCGGGATATAATTCACCCCTCCACTTT
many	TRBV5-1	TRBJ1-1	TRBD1	CASSRLTGGGSEAFF	TGCGCCAGCAGCCGCTTGACAGGGGGCGGGTCTGAAGCTTTCTTT
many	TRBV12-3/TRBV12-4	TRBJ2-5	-	CASRGGTEETQYF	TGTGCCAGCAGGGGCGGGACCGAAGAGACCCAGTACTTC
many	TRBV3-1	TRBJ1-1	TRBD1	CASSQRGLNTEAFF	TGTGCCAGCAGCCAGAGGGGGCTAAACACTGAAGCTTTCTTT
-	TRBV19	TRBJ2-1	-	CASSIDVPGRVQFLEQFF	TGTGCCAGTAGTATAGATGTGCCCGGGCGGGTTCAATTTCTTGAGCAGTTCTTC
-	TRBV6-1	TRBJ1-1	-	CASTPGPGVSAFF	TGTGCCAGCACCCCGGGGCCGGGGGTGTCTGCTTTCTTT
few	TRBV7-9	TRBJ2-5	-	CASSRDSFQETQYF	TGTGCCAGCAGCCGCGACAGTTTCCAAGAGACCCAGTACTTC
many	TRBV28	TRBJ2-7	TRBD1	CASSSPGQGEPYEQYF	TGTGCCAGCAGTTCTCCCGGACAGGGAGAACCCTACGAGCAGTACTTC
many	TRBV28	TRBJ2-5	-	CASSVPGRGETQYF	TGTGCCAGCAGTGTACCAGGACGCGGAGAGACCCAGTACTTC
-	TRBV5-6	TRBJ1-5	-	CASSLGHFNQPQHF	TGTGCCAGCAGCTTGGGACATTTCAATCAGCCCCAGCATTTT
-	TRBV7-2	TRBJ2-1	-	CASSPSSSTEGKQFF	TGTGCCAGCAGTCCATCCAGTTCCACGGAGGGTAAGCAGTTCTTC
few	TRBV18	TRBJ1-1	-	CASSPLAVIEGTEAFF	TGTGCCAGCTCACCATTGGCAGTTATCGAGGGGACTGAAGCTTTCTTT
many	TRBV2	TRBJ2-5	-	CASCRLQETQYF	TGTGCCAGCTGTCGCCTACAAGAGACCCAGTACTTC